This T cell receptor (beta chain) was sequenced in a study of vaccination and CD4 T cells after COVID-19. Study-wide context: With nine mild cases and one severe, convalescent patients were SARS-CoV-2 positive by nasal swab PCR. SARS-CoV-2, HCoV-NL63, HCoV-OC43 and HCoV-229E supplied the overlapping spike peptides used to stimulate cells.

Trimming cost V 2 bases and J 4 bases, with 6 bases left between them. From germline, CDR1 is MNHNS and CDR2 SASEGT. The CDR3 has 14 residues. Treatment noted: roughly 10-day PBMC culture with coronavirus spike peptide pools or control peptides (ViraFEST assay). Following expansion of antigen-specific T cells with peptide pools, ViraFEST then sequenced TCRs. About this clonotype itself: Its antigen is still unknown.

Sequencing of cultured CD4+ T cell DNA used the Oncomine TCR Beta short-read assay. The authors extracted genomic DNA from cultured CD4+ T cells. TCRdb redid the calling of the PCR reads with MiXCR, one entry per CDR3 protein. Of fewer than 15,000 distinct CDR3 sequences listed, roughly 60% are singletons. The TCR comes from a human donor with COVID-19. V is TRBV6-1 and J is TRBJ1-6, with no clear D. Sequenced material: cultured CD4+ T cells from blood, taken after SARS-CoV-2 vaccination. In nucleotides, the CDR3 is TGTGCCAGCAGTGAATTAGGGTATAATTCACCCCTCCACTTT. It translates to CASSELGYNSPLHF.